These 30 T cell receptor beta chains were sequenced from one sample in a study of blood T cell repertoires in COVID-19. Method: immunoSEQ multiplex PCR; TCRdb's copy keeps in-frame clones and lacks some. The data contain 290,000 or so clones, about 89% of them seen just once; the ten biggest clones take up about 2%. Sequenced: peripheral blood. These receptors originate from a woman aged 25 to 39 with COVID-19, enrolled during active disease.

This chain joins TRBV28 and TRBJ1-5, with no clear D. Germline CDR1 MDHEN, CDR2 SYDVKM. Trimming cost V 8 bases and J 0 bases, with 20 bases left between them. The CDR3 is 17 amino acids. This CDR3 reads CASRVSESYVSNQPQHF. The CDR3 DNA sequence: TGTGCCAGCCGGGTCTCCGAATCTTATGTTAGCAATCAGCCCCAGCATTTT.

The chain joins TRBV4-1 to TRBJ2-7; TRBD2 matches at 11 bases. J lost 4 bases, V lost 4 bases, and 3 bases had no gene match. The CDR3 length is 14 residues. Per germline, CDR1 MGHRA and CDR2 YSYEKL. The CDR3 DNA reads as TGCGCCAGCAGCCTGACTAGCGGGGATTACGAGCAGTACTTC. Protein sequence: CASSLTSGDYEQYF.

The chain uses TRBV19 and TRBJ1-5, with TRBD1 identical over 7 bases. The CDR3 is 15 amino acids. Germline loops: CDR1 LNHDA, CDR2 SQIVND (reference sequence). V lost 6 bases, J lost 3 bases, and 8 bases stayed unmatched. DNA of the CDR3: TGTGCCAGTAGCGATTCAGGGGGGTTCAATCAGCCCCAGCATTTT. This sequence encodes CASSDSGGFNQPQHF.

CDR3 bases: TGTGCCAGCACCCTAGACCTTAATTCACCCCTCCACTTT. Translating it yields CASTLDLNSPLHF. J is TRBJ1-6 and V is TRBV6-5; the D is unclear. V gave up 7 bases and J gave up 6 bases, with 10 bases separating them. Germline loops: CDR1 MNHEY, CDR2 SVGAGI. The length of the CDR3 is 13 residues.

The rearrangement links TRBV21-1 to TRBJ2-3; the table gives TRBD2 as D, unverified against the DNA. TRBV21-1 is reported as a pseudogene. This CDR3 spans 15 amino acids. The CDR3 DNA reads as TGTGCCAGCAGCAAAGATTTGAGGCTCACAGATACGCAGTATTTT. It yields the protein CASSKDLRLTDTQYF.

This rearrangement joins TRBV28 to TRBJ2-3; D is unresolved. CDR1 and CDR2 (germline): MDHEN, SYDVKM. CDR3 size: 14 residues. The V gene lost 3 bases and the J gene lost 0 bases, with 7 bases spanning the gap. The DNA of the CDR3 is TGTGCCAGCAGTTTCCCCCCAAGCACAGATACGCAGTATTTT. This encodes CASSFPPSTDTQYF.

V is TRBV11-2 and J is TRBJ2-3; 8 bases align to TRBD2. V trimming: 0 bases; J trimming: 8 bases; junction bases outside the gene matches: 1. The CDR3 totals 13 residues. The germline V gene has CDR1 SGHAT and CDR2 FQNNGV. CDR3 nucleotide sequence: TGTGCCAGCAGCTTAGAGGCGGGGGGTACGCAGTATTTT. Encoded protein: CASSLEAGGTQYF.

The chain carries TRBV6-5 and TRBJ2-5, with 8 bases aligning to TRBD1. CDR3 length equals 14 residues. V lost 6 bases to trimming and J lost 4 bases; unmatched junction nucleotides: 7. CDR1 MNHEY and CDR2 SVGAGI come from the germline V gene. CDR3 protein: CASRFSGQGETQYF. In DNA form, the CDR3 reads TGTGCCAGCAGGTTTTCTGGACAGGGAGAGACCCAGTACTTC.

The chain combines TRBV6-5 with TRBJ2-3, with D maybe TRBD1 (6 bases). The CDR3 is 15 residues long. Germline V gene data show CDR1 as MNHEY and CDR2 as SVGAGI. V dropped 6 bases and J dropped 3 bases, with 16 bases sitting between them. CDR3 nucleotide sequence: TGTGCCAGCAGCGTACTCCGGACAGAGACAGATACGCAGTATTTT. Translation gives CASSVLRTETDTQYF.

This chain uses TRBV19 with TRBJ2-7; TRBD2 matches at 8 bases. The V gene's germline CDR1 is LNHDA and CDR2 SQIVND (reference sequence). Losses at the gene ends were 5 bases for V and 5 bases for J; bases not matched to a gene: 5. The length of the CDR3 is 13 residues. The DNA for the CDR3 is TGTGCCAGTAGTTGGGGTAGCGGGAACGAGCAGTACTTC. Its protein product is CASSWGSGNEQYF.

The V and J genes are TRBV10-3 and TRBJ1-3; TRBD1 aligns across 8 bases. The trim removed 6 bases at V and 4 bases at J, leaving 11 bases unmatched. This CDR3 has 16 amino acids. Germline V gene sequence: CDR1 ENHRY, CDR2 SYGVKD. CDR3 loop: CAISRGLTGVGNTIYF. The CDR3, as DNA: TGTGCCATCAGCAGGGGATTGACAGGGGTCGGAAACACCATATATTTT.

The V call is TRBV19, the J call TRBJ2-7; TRBD1 matches at 8 bases. Germline V CDR1 and CDR2: LNHDA, SQIVND (reference sequence). CDR3 length: 14 residues. J gave up 5 bases and V 4 bases, and 7 bases lay outside the gene matches. The CDR3 nucleotides are TGTGCCAGTAGTAAGGACAGGGAAGTCCACGAGCAGTACTTC. It specifies CASSKDREVHEQYF.

This chain's CDR3 is CASSQLGQGGTEAFF. The CDR3 DNA reads TGTGCCAGCAGTCAACTGGGACAGGGTGGGACTGAAGCTTTCTTT. The rearrangement joins TRBV6-5 to TRBJ1-1; TRBD1 matches 9 bases. The CDR3 is made up of 15 amino acids. Germline CDR1 reads MNHEY; CDR2 reads SVGAGI. The V segment lost 5 bases and the J segment 5 bases; nucleotides outside the gene matches: 9.

The genes are TRBV7-7 and TRBJ2-7; 9 bases are a match to TRBD1. In germline, CDR1 is SSHAT, CDR2 FNYEAQ (reference sequence). The CDR3 is made up of 15 amino acids. Trimming took 5 bases from V and 4 from J; bases not matched to a gene: 9. CDR3 sequence reads: CASSPAPGQGYEQYF. The CDR3 DNA reads as TGTGCCAGCAGCCCCGCACCGGGACAGGGATACGAGCAGTACTTC.

The chain couples TRBV7-9 to TRBJ2-1; the match to TRBD2 covers 10 bases. J was trimmed by 7 bases and V by 5 bases; bases with no gene match: 11. CDR1 and CDR2 from the germline V gene are SEHNR and FQNEAQ (reference sequence). The CDR3 contains 16 residues. DNA for the CDR3: TGTGCCAGCAGCCCCCCGTATAGCGGGAGGCTTAATGAGCAGTTCTTC. It is translated as CASSPPYSGRLNEQFF.

The rearrangement joins TRBV6-5 to TRBJ2-7, with D perhaps matching TRBD1 (6 bases). V lost 5 bases to trimming and J lost 3 bases, with 11 bases between them. In germline, CDR1 is MNHEY, CDR2 SVGAGI. This CDR3 region has 13 residues. As DNA, the CDR3 is TGTGCCAGCAGTATCACAGGGTACTACGAGCAGTACTTC. Encoded protein: CASSITGYYEQYF.

The genes are TRBV5-6 and TRBJ1-2, with 7 positions matching TRBD1. Germline V lookup: CDR1 SGHDT, CDR2 YYEEEE. This CDR3 is built from 14 residues. J lost 0 bases, V lost 6 bases, and 5 bases had no gene match. The CDR3 coding sequence is TGTGCCAGCACCATCGGGACAGCTAACTATGGCTACACCTTC. Amino acids: CASTIGTANYGYTF.

The chain joins TRBV19 to TRBJ1-2; TRBD1 aligns across 9 bases. The V gene's germline CDR1 is LNHDA and CDR2 SQIVND (reference sequence). The CDR3 covers 12 residues. The CDR3 DNA reads TGTGGTTCGGGACAGGGTAGCTATGGCTACACCTTC. It yields the protein CGSGQGSYGYTF.

As concerns this clone: This sample includes further DNA sequences coding for the same CDR3. The gene calls are TRBV29-1 and TRBJ1-1; D is perhaps TRBD1 (6 bases). The CDR3 spans 13 residues. Looked up from germline, CDR1 is SQVTM and CDR2 is ANQGSEA. The V end was cut by 4 bases, the J end by 0 bases, with 9 bases between. The CDR3 DNA sequence: TGCAGCGTTGCAGGGGTCCTGAACACTGAAGCTTTCTTT. It translates to CSVAGVLNTEAFF.

The V and J genes are TRBV12-3 or TRBV12-4 and TRBJ1-5; D is unresolved. The CDR3 is 12 residues long. Trimming pared 6 bases from V and 2 bases from J, leaving 5 bases between. The CDR3 bases are TGTGCCAGCAGGGAGGGCAATCAGCCCCAGCATTTT. It translates to CASREGNQPQHF.

The chain couples TRBV5-1 to TRBJ2-1, with 14 bases that match TRBD2. The CDR3 is 23 amino acids. Per germline, CDR1 SGHRS and CDR2 YFSETQ. V was clipped by 4 bases and J by 5 bases; unmatched bases: 26. The CDR3 protein is CASSLRQGAVRGLAGGEDNEQFF. CDR3 in DNA: TGCGCCAGCAGCCTCAGACAGGGGGCAGTCCGAGGACTAGCGGGAGGTGAGGACAATGAGCAGTTCTTC.

The chain joins TRBV19 to TRBJ1-6; TRBD1 agrees at 8 bases. This CDR3 spans 13 amino acids. V lost 6 bases to trimming and J lost 8 bases; unmatched junction nucleotides: 3. Germline lookup yields CDR1 LNHDA and CDR2 SQIVND (reference sequence). This CDR3 reads CASRDRGHSPLHF. CDR3 nucleotides: TGTGCCAGTAGAGACAGGGGTCATTCACCCCTCCACTTT.

The gene calls are TRBV5-4 and TRBJ1-1; 8 positions agree with TRBD1. The ends lost 4 bases at V and 0 bases at J; junction bases unmatched: 2. Germline-derived CDR1 and CDR2 are SGHNT and YYREEE (reference sequence). There are 14 residues in the CDR3. The CDR3 region is CASSLDRVNTEAFF. The CDR3 coding sequence is TGTGCCAGCAGCCTGGACAGGGTGAACACTGAAGCTTTCTTT.

The chain joins TRBV3-1 (or the pseudogene TRBV3-2) to TRBJ2-1, with 12 bases that match TRBD2. The CDR3 consists of 15 residues. The germline V gene encodes CDR1 LGHDT and CDR2 YNNKEL (reference sequence). J lost 8 bases, V lost 4 bases, and 6 bases had no gene match. The CDR3: CASSPRTSGMDEQFF. Written as DNA, the CDR3 is TGTGCCAGCAGCCCTCGGACTAGCGGGATGGATGAGCAGTTCTTC.

The chain couples TRBV7-2 to TRBJ2-7; 9 nucleotides align to TRBD2. Germline V lookup: CDR1 SGHTA, CDR2 FQGNSA. V was pared by 4 bases and J by 5 bases, with 9 bases of the junction left unmatched. This CDR3 has 15 residues. Here the CDR3 reads CASSSSGRKIDEQYF. CDR3 coding DNA: TGTGCCAGCAGCTCGAGCGGGAGGAAGATCGACGAGCAGTACTTC.

This sequence joins TRBV7-9 and TRBJ2-1, with TRBD2 matching over 8 bases. This CDR3 comprises 17 residues. With 1 base clipped from V and 4 bases from J, the junction kept 9 bases outside the gene matches. Per germline, CDR1 SEHNR and CDR2 FQNEAQ (reference sequence). CDR3 region: CASSLGAGGGGYNEQFF. DNA for the CDR3: TGTGCCAGCAGCTTAGGGGCGGGAGGTGGGGGATACAATGAGCAGTTCTTC.

The chain's CDR3 is CAWSVRLAVGNEQFF. The CDR3 DNA follows: TGTGCCTGGAGTGTTAGGCTAGCGGTCGGCAATGAGCAGTTCTTC. This sequence joins TRBV30 and TRBJ2-1; 7 bases are a match to TRBD2. CDR3 length equals 15 residues. The germline CDR1 and CDR2 sequences are GTSNPN and SVGIG (reference sequence). The J segment lost 6 bases and the V segment lost 0 bases, leaving 8 bases of the junction unmatched.

This chain links TRBV7-9 with TRBJ1-1, with a possible D match to TRBD1 (5 bases). Per the germline V gene, CDR1 is SEHNR and CDR2 is FQNEAQ (reference sequence). The CDR3 totals 16 residues. V lost 1 base, J lost 4 bases, and 16 bases lay in between. Here the CDR3 DNA reads TGTGCCAGCAGCTTAGGGCTGATAGGGGAGGGCACTGAAGCTTTCTTT. Its translation: CASSLGLIGEGTEAFF. Combining the CDR3 with reference TRBV7-9 and TRBJ1-1 gives the whole variable domain DTGVSQNPRHKITKRGQNVTFRCDPISEHNRLYWYRQTLGQGPEFLTYFQNEAQLEKSRLLSDRFSAERPKGSFSTLEIQRTEQGDSAMYLCASSLGLIGEGTEAFFGQGTRLTVV.

The J gene is TRBJ2-5, the V gene TRBV7-9, with D perhaps matching TRBD2 (6 bases). V was pared by 4 bases and J by 4 bases, with 13 bases between. The CDR3 has 14 residues. The germline gives CDR1 SEHNR, CDR2 FQNEAQ (reference sequence). The CDR3 is CASSSRLGVETQYF. The CDR3 nucleotides are TGTGCCAGCAGCTCAAGACTAGGGGTAGAGACCCAGTACTTC.

Only one count was recorded for this clone. J is TRBJ2-7 and V is TRBV12-5; TRBD2 aligns across 15 bases. This CDR3 has 18 residues. J gave up 3 bases and V 1 base, and 7 bases lay outside the gene matches. Germline CDR1 LGHNT, CDR2 FRNRAP. The CDR3 region has the DNA TGTGCTAGTGGTTTGGGGGGACTAGCGGGAGGTTATTTCTACGAGCAGTACTTC. This gives the protein CASGLGGLAGGYFYEQYF. The full variable domain, in which reference TRBV12-5 and TRBJ2-7 provide the parts outside the CDR3, is DARVTQTPRHKVTEMGQEVTMRCQPILGHNTVFWYRQTMMQGLELLAYFRNRAPLDDSGMPKDRFSAEMPDATLATLKIQPSEPRDSAVYFCASGLGGLAGGYFYEQYFGPGTRLTVT.